This entry is about one T cell receptor beta chain. This record comes from a study of T cell changes during pregnancy in multiple sclerosis. TCRdb's table, derived via immunoSEQ multiplex PCR, lists solely in-frame clones and lacks some. The sample contains fewer than 95,000 clones, around 92% of which appear only once. This CDR3 has 16 residues. V was clipped by 1 base and J by 0 bases; unmatched bases: 4. Germline V gives CDR1 SGHTA, CDR2 FQGNSA. The rearrangement uses TRBV7-2 and TRBJ2-7; 9 bases are a match to TRBD2. The specimen was peripheral blood, collected in the third trimester of pregnancy. This clonotype was sampled from a female donor with multiple sclerosis, enrolled in a pregnancy study. The CDR3 DNA is TGTGCCAGCAGCTTAGAGGCGACTAGCGGCTCCTACGAGCAGTACTTC. It encodes CASSLEATSGSYEQYF. Looking up the rest from reference TRBV7-2 and TRBJ2-7 gives the full variable domain: GAGVSQSPSNKVTEKGKDVELRCDPISGHTALYWYRQSLGQGLEFLIYFQGNSAPDKSGLPSDRFSAERTGGSVSTLTIQRTQQEDSAVYLCASSLEATSGSYEQYFGPGTRLTVT.